The sequence of this T cell receptor (beta chain) was determined in a study of response to subunit inactivated influenza vaccine. Findings and limits, study-wide: There was a suggestion from the authors that each seasonal influenza vaccination recruits few new T cells.

CDR1 SGHTA and CDR2 FQGNSA come from the germline V gene. V lost 1 base to trimming and J lost 0 bases, with 9 bases between them. The CDR3 loop spans 15 amino acids. TCRdb analysed the RT-PCR reads with MiXCR anew, one entry per CDR3 protein. Altogether about 700,000 distinct CDR3 sequences are present, approximately 14% being singletons, with the ten largest covering less than 7%. As for this clonotype: Its antigen is not identified.

This sequence was found in a man in his fifties or sixties who received an inactivated influenza vaccine. Source: PBMCs from blood, taken less than 15 days before vaccination. The chain carries TRBV7-2 and TRBJ1-1, with D hard to call. CDR3 sequence (DNA): TGTGCCAGCAGCTTAGATCCGATTTTGAACACTGAAGCTTTCTTT. Translated: CASSLDPILNTEAFF.